These T cell receptor beta chains were read from a single sample in a study of T-cell memory formation after mild COVID-19. One entry per CDR3 protein results from TCRdb running MiXCR on the 5' RACE reads. The sample consists of about 440,000 distinct CDR3 sequences, about 19% of them appearing once. The sample was PBMCs or a T cell subset sorted from them (not recorded which). The receptors here all came from an adult woman who had mild COVID-19 (a few samples of this study predate the infection). Cell type and time point are not known. The CDR3 runs from the conserved cysteine through the conserved F or W. Fields, in order: V gene, J gene, clone size, D gene, CDR3 DNA, CDR3 protein. D genes are given only for firm matches. Size values are once, few and many counts, or a class for expanded clones, and some rows have none.

TRBV6-5,TRBJ2-3,.,.,TGTGCCAGCAGTTACTCTGGGGTTAGCACAGATACGCAGTATTTT,CASSYSGVSTDTQYF
TRBV5-1,TRBJ1-2,.,.,TGCGCCAGCAGCACCGGGAATCCAAAGGAGGACTACACCTTC,CASSTGNPKEDYTF
TRBV24-1,TRBJ2-7,few,.,TGTGCCACCAGGGGAGAGGGGTCCTACGAGCAGTACTTC,CATRGEGSYEQYF
TRBV7-2,TRBJ2-2,.,TRBD2,TGTGCCAGCAGCTCCCATAGGACTAGACGAGGGGAGCTGTTTTTT,CASSSHRTRRGELFF
TRBV20-1,TRBJ2-2,many,.,TGCAGTGCTAGAGTCCCCGCCAGGGGCACCGGGGAGCTGTTTTTT,CSARVPARGTGELFF
TRBV20-1,TRBJ2-1,.,.,TGCAGTGCTAGAGATTTGAATGGGGTCAATAGAAATGAGCAGTTCTTC,CSARDLNGVNRNEQFF
TRBV7-9,TRBJ2-7,.,TRBD1,TGTGCCAGCAGCATATCAGGGGGCGAGCAGTACTTC,CASSISGGEQYF
TRBV12-3/TRBV12-4,TRBJ1-5,.,TRBD1,TGTGCCAGCAGCACCGGGACAGGGAGCAATCAGCCCCAGCATTTT,CASSTGTGSNQPQHF
TRBV5-1,TRBJ2-1,.,TRBD2,TGCGCCAGCAGCCCGACTAGCGAATACAATGAGCAGTTCTTC,CASSPTSEYNEQFF
TRBV6-5,TRBJ1-4,once,TRBD1,TGTGCCAGCAGTAGGGACAGAACAACTAATGAAAAACTGTTTTTT,CASSRDRTTNEKLFF
TRBV3-1,TRBJ2-5,few,.,TGTGCCAGCAGCCCGGGGGCACGCCAAGAGACCCAGTACTTC,CASSPGARQETQYF
TRBV7-2,TRBJ2-2,many,.,TGTGCCAGCAGCTTAACAGGCCCGACCTCCACCGGGGAGCTGTTTTTT,CASSLTGPTSTGELFF
TRBV29-1,TRBJ1-1,.,.,TGCAGCGTTAACGACGGAGGTGTTAAGGCTTTCTTT,CSVNDGGVKAFF
TRBV11-2,TRBJ2-3,few,.,TGTGCCAGCAGCTTAGGAACCTGGGGCACAGATACGCAGTATTTT,CASSLGTWGTDTQYF
TRBV6-1,TRBJ1-2,few,TRBD1,TGTGCCAGCAGTGGCGGGACAGGGGATGGCTACACCTTC,CASSGGTGDGYTF
TRBV5-1,TRBJ2-1,.,.,TGCGCCAGCAGCTTGGCCGGGGCACCCCCCTACAATGAGCAGTTCTTC,CASSLAGAPPYNEQFF
TRBV21-1,TRBJ1-1,.,.,TGTGCCAGCAGCTCCAAGCCGGGACAGGGGGCCAGTGAAGCTTTCTTT,CASSSKPGQGASEAFF
TRBV7-9,TRBJ2-3,.,TRBD2,TGTGCCAGTGTCGGGCTAGCGGGGCTCACAGATACGCAGTATTTT,CASVGLAGLTDTQYF
TRBV5-4,TRBJ2-5,few,TRBD2,TGTGCCAGCAGCTTGGGAGCGGGGGTACGAGAGACCCAGTACTTC,CASSLGAGVRETQYF
TRBV7-6,TRBJ2-3,.,.,TGTGCCAGCTGCCTCCTGAGCGGCACAGATACGCAGTATTTT,CASCLLSGTDTQYF
TRBV9,TRBJ2-2,few,.,TGTGCCAGCAGAGCTCTCCAGGGCTCCGGGGAGCTGTTTTTT,CASRALQGSGELFF
TRBV24-1,TRBJ2-7,.,.,TGTGCCACCAGTGATTCCGGGAGCGGCGAGCAGTACTTC,CATSDSGSGEQYF
TRBV3-1,TRBJ1-1,.,.,TGTGCCAGCAAGACGGACAGAAAGAACACTGAAGCTTTCTTT,CASKTDRKNTEAFF
TRBV11-3,TRBJ2-2,.,TRBD2,TGTGCCAGCAGCCCCGGGACTAGCGAAGTCGGGGAGCTGTTTTTT,CASSPGTSEVGELFF
TRBV7-3,TRBJ2-1,few,TRBD2,TGTGCCAGCAGCTTTGCGGGGGAGCTGTACAATGAGCAGTTCTTC,CASSFAGELYNEQFF
TRBV6-2/TRBV6-3,TRBJ1-2,.,.,TGTGCCAGCACCCCCGGGAGGGGCATAAACGTCTATGGCTACACCTTC,CASTPGRGINVYGYTF
TRBV19,TRBJ2-5,.,.,TGTGCCAGTAGTATCGCCGACACATCGGGGGAGACCCAGTACTTC,CASSIADTSGETQYF
TRBV7-2,TRBJ1-3,few,.,TGTGCCAGCAGCTACAGTGCGAGCTCTGGAAACACCATATATTTT,CASSYSASSGNTIYF
TRBV6-2/TRBV6-3,TRBJ1-2,few,.,TGTGCCAGCAGTTCCCCGGGCAGGAGCAATGGCTACACCTTC,CASSSPGRSNGYTF
TRBV20-1,TRBJ2-3,.,.,TGCAGTGCTAGAGATAAAATGGATACGCAGTATTTT,CSARDKMDTQYF
TRBV18,TRBJ1-1,few,.,TGTGCCAGCTCACCATCGACAGACACTGAAGCTTTCTTT,CASSPSTDTEAFF
TRBV5-1,TRBJ2-1,.,.,TGCGCCAGCAGCTTTCGGCCTCTCGATGAGCAGTTCTTC,CASSFRPLDEQFF
TRBV5-6,TRBJ2-3,few,.,TGTGCCAGCAGCTTGGATCGTGGTCTAGCAGATACGCAGTATTTT,CASSLDRGLADTQYF
TRBV5-1,TRBJ2-1,.,TRBD2,TGCGCCAGCAGCTTGGCGGTTACTAGCGGTAATGAGCAGTTCTTC,CASSLAVTSGNEQFF
TRBV2,TRBJ2-7,.,TRBD1,TGTGCCAGCAGCAGGACAGGGGGTTTCTACGAGCAGTACTTC,CASSRTGGFYEQYF
TRBV12-3/TRBV12-4,TRBJ2-7,few,.,TGTGCCAGCAGTATCCGGGACCACCCCGTTAAAGAGCAGTACTTC,CASSIRDHPVKEQYF
TRBV18,TRBJ1-3,.,.,TGTGCCAGCACACAGGACACCTCTGGAAACACCATATATTTT,CASTQDTSGNTIYF
TRBV5-5,TRBJ2-7,.,.,TGTGCCAGCAGCTTGGGTGATCCTTACTACGAGCAGTACTTC,CASSLGDPYYEQYF
TRBV11-2,TRBJ2-4,.,TRBD1,TGTGCCAGCAGCTTGACAGGGGCCGGGGACATTCAGTACTTC,CASSLTGAGDIQYF
TRBV7-9,TRBJ2-5,few,TRBD2,TGTGCCAGCAGCTCAACTAGCGGGAGAAGGTGGGAGACCCAGTACTTC,CASSSTSGRRWETQYF
TRBV5-1,TRBJ2-1,many,.,TGCGCCAGCAGCTTGGTGGCAGATGAGCAGTTCTTC,CASSLVADEQFF
TRBV4-1,TRBJ2-5,.,TRBD2,TGCGCCAGCAGCCCACGCGGGAGCCCGGGGGAGACCCAGTACTTC,CASSPRGSPGETQYF
TRBV5-1,TRBJ1-2,.,.,TGCGCCAGCACCACTCAGGGTAACTATGGCTACACCTTC,CASTTQGNYGYTF
TRBV29-1,TRBJ2-7,few,.,TGCAGCGTAGACGGAGGGCCAGCCTACGAGCAGTACTTC,CSVDGGPAYEQYF
TRBV7-9,TRBJ2-1,.,TRBD2,TGTGCCAGCAGCGCAACTAGCGGGGGACACAATGAGCAGTTCTTC,CASSATSGGHNEQFF
TRBV19,TRBJ2-5,.,.,TGTGCCAGTAGCCCTAGGACATCTGAACAAGAGACCCAGTACTTC,CASSPRTSEQETQYF
TRBV29-1,TRBJ1-1,many,.,TGCAGCGCTGACGGACAGACGAACACTGAAGCTTTCTTT,CSADGQTNTEAFF
TRBV7-3,TRBJ1-5,few,.,TGTGCCAGCAGGGCCCAGCATTTT,CASRAQHF
TRBV3-1,TRBJ1-1,.,.,TGTGCCAGCAGCCAAGGAGGGGGGAGAAGGATCACTGAAGCTTTCTTT,CASSQGGGRRITEAFF
TRBV6-5,TRBJ2-2,few,.,TGTGCCAGCAGTTACTCCTTGACTGGTAACACCGGGGAGCTGTTTTTT,CASSYSLTGNTGELFF
TRBV29-1,TRBJ2-1,.,TRBD2,TGCAGCGCGGATGGGGGGGACCATGAGCAGTTCTTC,CSADGGDHEQFF
TRBV7-3,TRBJ2-2,.,.,TGTGCCAGCAGCTTAATGCCTCTTTCCGGGGAGCTGTTTTTT,CASSLMPLSGELFF
TRBV20-1,TRBJ2-5,.,TRBD2,TGCAGTTCTCTAGCGGGGAAATACCAAGAGACCCAGTACTTC,CSSLAGKYQETQYF
TRBV5-1,TRBJ2-1,many,TRBD2,TGCGCCAGCACCCCTTTAGCGGGGGCCCCCAATGAGCAGTTCTTC,CASTPLAGAPNEQFF
TRBV12-3/TRBV12-4,TRBJ1-4,few,.,TGTGCCAGCAGTCGAGAGTTACGAACTAATGAAAAACTGTTTTTT,CASSRELRTNEKLFF
TRBV5-1,TRBJ1-1,few,.,TGCGCCAGCAGCTTACGGCCACTCAGGGGAAGAACTGAAGCTTTCTTT,CASSLRPLRGRTEAFF
TRBV7-6,TRBJ2-2,.,.,TGTGCCAGCAGCTCTCTTTTAGAGGGGGAGCTGTTTTTT,CASSSLLEGELFF
TRBV12-3/TRBV12-4,TRBJ1-1,.,.,TGTGCCAGCGGCCCTGGGGGGCCTTTGAACACTGAAGCTTTCTTT,CASGPGGPLNTEAFF
TRBV11-2,TRBJ2-1,few,TRBD2,TGTGCCAGCAGCTCGACTAGCGGGATTTACAATGAGCAGTTCTTC,CASSSTSGIYNEQFF